Listed here are 14 T cell receptor beta chains from one sample, sequenced in a study of OX40 agonist ivuxolimab in advanced cancers. Library generation was performed with the immunoSEQ multiplex PCR assay. TCRdb carries this immuneACCESS record with in-frame sequences only. Its versions omit some clonotypes, under half of them owing to an unresolved V gene in the studies checked, with the rest unexplained. Recorded for this sample are roughly 80,000 clones; 90% of them occurred a single time. 1.5% to 2% of the sample is taken by the ten largest. The specimen was CD4+ or CD8+ T cells sorted from blood, collected in a trial of the OX40 agonist ivuxolimab. The receptor source for this set is an adult with an advanced solid tumor such as melanoma, head and neck, liver or kidney cancer.

The chain employs TRBV15 and TRBJ2-1, with 9 bases identical to TRBD2. Germline CDR1 and CDR2: LNHNV and YYDKDF (reference sequence). CDR3 length: 17 amino acids. Unmatched junction bases numbered 10, after V lost 1 base and J lost 6 bases. CDR3 residues: CATSRGVVAGGPNEQFF. The CDR3 region has the DNA TGTGCCACCAGCAGAGGGGTGGTGGCGGGGGGGCCCAATGAGCAGTTCTTC.

The CDR3 region has the DNA TGCGCCAGCAGCCCCGGGGAGGGGAACACTGAAGCTTTCTTT. It codes for CASSPGEGNTEAFF. The chain is built from TRBV5-1 and TRBJ1-1; no clear D. Germline V gene sequence: CDR1 SGHRS, CDR2 YFSETQ. The CDR3 spans 14 residues. The germline V and J ends were trimmed by 4 bases and 1 base, with 11 bases remaining between them.

This chain joins TRBV7-9 and TRBJ2-3; TRBD2 aligns across 7 bases. After removal of 3 bases from V and 0 bases from J, the junction contained 6 bases not matched to a gene. This CDR3 region has 16 residues. From germline, CDR1 is SEHNR and CDR2 FQNEAQ (reference sequence). The CDR3 coding sequence is TGTGCCAGCAGCTTGAGCGGGACGGAGAGCACAGATACGCAGTATTTT. This encodes CASSLSGTESTDTQYF.

The chain joins TRBV28 to TRBJ2-4, with unresolved D. V shed 4 bases and J shed 1 base, with 14 bases lying between them. Looked up from germline, CDR1 is MDHEN and CDR2 is SYDVKM. The CDR3 runs 16 residues. In DNA, the CDR3 is TGTGCCAGCAGTTCCGGTGCAGTGTCGGCCAAAAACATTCAGTACTTC. It yields the protein CASSSGAVSAKNIQYF.

This chain links TRBV6-6 with TRBJ2-7; D gene uncertain. Trimming removed 7 bases from V and 3 bases from J, with 4 bases in between. Germline V CDR1 and CDR2: MNHNY, SVGAGI (reference sequence). This CDR3 spans 10 amino acids. The CDR3 nucleotides read TGTGCCAGCACCGACTACGAGCAGTACTTC. Translating it yields CASTDYEQYF.

This clone was counted a few times. The identical CDR3 is also encoded by other nucleotide sequences in the sample. The V gene is TRBV4-1, the J gene TRBJ1-1; D might be TRBD1 (5 bases). Trimming stripped 4 bases from V and 4 bases from J, with 13 bases between. In germline, CDR1 is MGHRA, CDR2 YSYEKL. This CDR3 has 14 residues. This CDR3 reads CASSLQGRGTEAFF. The CDR3 DNA sequence: TGCGCCAGCAGCCTTCAGGGAAGGGGCACTGAAGCTTTCTTT.

This clone has a single count. V and J are TRBV11-3 and TRBJ2-5; D call uncertain. The V end was cut by 5 bases, the J end by 2 bases, with 12 bases between. The CDR3 spans 14 residues. The germline V gene encodes CDR1 SGHNT and CDR2 YENEEA. As DNA, the CDR3 is TGTGCCAGCAGCCGCAGATTGGATCAAGAGACCCAGTACTTC. This sequence encodes CASSRRLDQETQYF.

The V call is TRBV19, the J call TRBJ2-3; TRBD1 agrees at 7 bases. The germline V gene encodes CDR1 LNHDA and CDR2 SQIVND (reference sequence). The CDR3 spans 15 residues. The V gene end was trimmed by 6 bases and the J gene end by 0 bases; junction bases not matched to a gene: 6. The CDR3 loop reads CASRYLGQSTDTQYF. CDR3 nucleotides: TGTGCCAGTAGGTATCTGGGACAGAGCACAGATACGCAGTATTTT.

The chain has TRBV7-2 and TRBJ2-5, with unresolved D. Trimming cost V 7 bases and J 4 bases, with 13 bases left between them. From germline, CDR1 is SGHTA and CDR2 FQGNSA. The CDR3 covers 13 residues. Here the CDR3 DNA reads TGTGCCAGCACCCGAAACCCCACAGAGACCCAGTACTTC. It translates to CASTRNPTETQYF. Complete variable domain (other parts from reference TRBV7-2 and TRBJ2-5): GAGVSQSPSNKVTEKGKDVELRCDPISGHTALYWYRQSLGQGLEFLIYFQGNSAPDKSGLPSDRFSAERTGGSVSTLTIQRTQQEDSAVYLCASTRNPTETQYFGPGTRLLVL.

This chain connects TRBV9 to TRBJ1-4; possibly TRBD1 for D (6 bases). Germline V gene lookup returns CDR1 SGDLS and CDR2 YYNGEE. The CDR3 covers 15 residues. V lost 4 bases to trimming and J lost 7 bases, with 17 bases between them. The CDR3 region is CASSKATGQSEKLFF. DNA of the CDR3: TGTGCCAGCAGCAAGGCTACAGGACAGAGTGAAAAACTGTTTTTT.

The V gene is TRBV18, the J gene TRBJ1-2; a possible D gene is TRBD1 (6 bases). V was pared by 1 base and J by 4 bases, with 16 bases between. The CDR3 spans 16 residues. Germline-derived CDR1 and CDR2 are KGHSH and LQKENI. The CDR3 here is CASSPLTGKDAYGYTF. In nucleotides, the CDR3 is TGTGCCAGCTCACCACTAACAGGGAAGGATGCCTATGGCTACACCTTC. Filled out from reference TRBV18 and TRBJ1-2, the complete variable domain reads NAGVMQNPRHLVRRRGQEARLRCSPMKGHSHVYWYRQLPEEGLKFMVYLQKENIIDESGMPKERFSAEFPKEGPSILRIQQVVRGDSAAYFCASSPLTGKDAYGYTFGSGTRLTVV.

Of note for this clone: Other DNA sequences of this sample code for an identical CDR3. The rearrangement uses TRBV2 and TRBJ2-5; 7 bases are a match to TRBD2. CDR1 and CDR2 (germline): SNHLY, FYNNEI. The CDR3 has 16 amino acids. V lost 8 bases, J lost 5 bases, and 17 bases stayed unmatched. CDR3: CASRTPLAIERETQYF. The CDR3 region has the DNA TGTGCCAGCCGTACACCACTAGCGATAGAAAGGGAGACCCAGTACTTC.

In its sample, this clone was seen once. This rearrangement joins TRBV27 to TRBJ2-1, with TRBD2 matching 7 bases. The CDR3 covers 15 residues. V dropped 6 bases and J dropped 6; count of bases not matched to a gene: 11. Germline CDR1 is MNHEY and CDR2 is SMNVEV (reference sequence). CDR3 loop: CASSRPRDYLNEQFF. CDR3 coding DNA: TGTGCCAGCAGCCGGCCCCGGGACTACCTCAATGAGCAGTTCTTC.

The J gene is TRBJ2-1, the V gene TRBV10-1, with 9 bases matching TRBD2. The CDR3 is 14 residues long. Germline V gene data show CDR1 as WNHNN and CDR2 as SYGVQD (reference sequence). Trimming at V came to 3 bases and at J to 7 bases, leaving 4 bases not matched to a gene. The CDR3: CASSEQREANEQFF. CDR3 DNA: TGCGCCAGCAGTGAACAGCGGGAGGCGAATGAGCAGTTCTTC.